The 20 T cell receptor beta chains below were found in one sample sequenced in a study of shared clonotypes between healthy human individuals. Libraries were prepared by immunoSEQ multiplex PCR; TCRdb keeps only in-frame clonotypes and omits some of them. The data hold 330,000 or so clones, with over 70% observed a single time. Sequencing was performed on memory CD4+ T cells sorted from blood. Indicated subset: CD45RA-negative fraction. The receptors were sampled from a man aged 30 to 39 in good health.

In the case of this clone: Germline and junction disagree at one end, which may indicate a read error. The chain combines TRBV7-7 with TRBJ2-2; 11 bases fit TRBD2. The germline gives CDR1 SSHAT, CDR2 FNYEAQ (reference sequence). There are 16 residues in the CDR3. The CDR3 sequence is CASSLGLAENTGELFF. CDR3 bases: TGTGCTAGCAGCTTGGGACTAGCGGAAAACACCGGGGAGCTGTTTTTT.

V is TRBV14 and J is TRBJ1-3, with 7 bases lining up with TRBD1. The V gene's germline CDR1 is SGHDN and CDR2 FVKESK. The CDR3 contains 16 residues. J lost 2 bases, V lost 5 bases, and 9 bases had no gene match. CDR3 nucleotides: TGTGCCAGCAGCAAGGGGACAGACTCTACTGGAAACACCATATATTTT. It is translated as CASSKGTDSTGNTIYF.

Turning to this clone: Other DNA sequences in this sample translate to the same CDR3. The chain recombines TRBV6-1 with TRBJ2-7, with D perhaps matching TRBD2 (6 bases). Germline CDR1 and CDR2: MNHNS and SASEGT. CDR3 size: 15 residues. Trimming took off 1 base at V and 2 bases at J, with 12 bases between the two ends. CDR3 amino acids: CASSEGGTFTYEQYF. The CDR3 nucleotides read TGTGCCAGCAGTGAAGGGGGGACTTTTACCTACGAGCAGTACTTC.

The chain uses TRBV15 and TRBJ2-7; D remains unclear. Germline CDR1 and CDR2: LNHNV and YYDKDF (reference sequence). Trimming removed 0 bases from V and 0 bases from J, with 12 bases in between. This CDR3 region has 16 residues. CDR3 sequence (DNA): TGTGCCACCAGCAGAGATATAGGGCAGAGCTCCTACGAGCAGTACTTC. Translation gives CATSRDIGQSSYEQYF.

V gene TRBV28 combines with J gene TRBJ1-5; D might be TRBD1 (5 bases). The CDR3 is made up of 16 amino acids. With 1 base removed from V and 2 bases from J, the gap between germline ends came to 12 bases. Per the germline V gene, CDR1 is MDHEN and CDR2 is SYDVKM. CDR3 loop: CASSLYGQGGNQPQHF. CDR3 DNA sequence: TGTGCCAGCAGTTTATACGGGCAGGGAGGCAATCAGCCCCAGCATTTT. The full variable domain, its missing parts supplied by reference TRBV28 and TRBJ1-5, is DVKVTQSSRYLVKRTGEKVFLECVQDMDHENMFWYRQDPGLGLRLIYFSYDVKMKEKGDIPEGYSVSREKKERFSLILESASTNQTSMYLCASSLYGQGGNQPQHFGDGTRLSIL.

The CDR3 spells CASSLYGRGAYEQYF. In DNA form, the CDR3 reads TGTGCCAGCAGCTTGTATGGTAGGGGTGCCTACGAGCAGTACTTC. The chain recombines TRBV5-4 with TRBJ2-7; tentative D call: TRBD1 (5 bases). V dropped 1 base and J dropped 2 bases, with 13 bases sitting between them. CDR1 is SGHNT, CDR2 YYREEE, per germline (reference sequence). The CDR3 sequence is 15 residues long.

The chain's CDR3 is CASSAGLALSTDTQYF. The DNA for the CDR3 is TGCGCCAGCAGTGCCGGACTAGCTTTGAGCACAGATACGCAGTATTTT. The genes are TRBV10-1 and TRBJ2-3, with 8 bases that match TRBD2. Germline V lookup: CDR1 WNHNN, CDR2 SYGVQD (reference sequence). The V segment lost 4 bases and the J segment 0 bases; nucleotides outside the gene matches: 6. The CDR3 spans 16 residues.

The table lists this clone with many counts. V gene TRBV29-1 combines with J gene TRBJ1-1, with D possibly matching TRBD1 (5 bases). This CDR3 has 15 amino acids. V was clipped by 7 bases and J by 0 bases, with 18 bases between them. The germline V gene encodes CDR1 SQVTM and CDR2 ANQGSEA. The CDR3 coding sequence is TGCAGCGGGGCGCCAGGGTGGGCTATGAACACTGAAGCTTTCTTT. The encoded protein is CSGAPGWAMNTEAFF.

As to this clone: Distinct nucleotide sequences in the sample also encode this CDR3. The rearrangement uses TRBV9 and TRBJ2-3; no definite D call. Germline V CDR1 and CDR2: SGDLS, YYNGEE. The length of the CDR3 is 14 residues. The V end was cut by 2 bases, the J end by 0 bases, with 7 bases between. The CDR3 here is CASSVQPSTDTQYF. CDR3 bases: TGTGCCAGCAGCGTCCAGCCAAGCACAGATACGCAGTATTTT. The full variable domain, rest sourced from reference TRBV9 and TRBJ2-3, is DSGVTQTPKHLITATGQRVTLRCSPRSGDLSVYWYQQSLDQGLQFLIQYYNGEERAKGNILERFSAQQFPDLHSELNLSSLELGDSALYFCASSVQPSTDTQYFGPGTRLTVL.

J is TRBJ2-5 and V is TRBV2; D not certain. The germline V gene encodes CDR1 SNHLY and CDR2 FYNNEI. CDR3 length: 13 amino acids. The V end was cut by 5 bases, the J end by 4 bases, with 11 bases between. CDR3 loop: CASSPDLVETQYF. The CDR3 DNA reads TGTGCCAGCAGTCCCGACCTAGTAGAGACCCAGTACTTC.

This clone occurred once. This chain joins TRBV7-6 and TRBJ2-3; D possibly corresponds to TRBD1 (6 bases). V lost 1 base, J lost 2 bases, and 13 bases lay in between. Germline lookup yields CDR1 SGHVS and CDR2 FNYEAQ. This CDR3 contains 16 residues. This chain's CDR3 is CASSLGQGWNTDTQYF. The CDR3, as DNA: TGTGCCAGCAGCTTAGGGCAGGGGTGGAACACAGATACGCAGTATTTT.

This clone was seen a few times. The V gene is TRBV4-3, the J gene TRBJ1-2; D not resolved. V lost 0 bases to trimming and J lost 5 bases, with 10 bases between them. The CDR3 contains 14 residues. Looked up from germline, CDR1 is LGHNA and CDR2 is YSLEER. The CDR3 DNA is TGCGCCAGCAGCCAAGACGCCGGAGGATATGGCTACACCTTC. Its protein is CASSQDAGGYGYTF.

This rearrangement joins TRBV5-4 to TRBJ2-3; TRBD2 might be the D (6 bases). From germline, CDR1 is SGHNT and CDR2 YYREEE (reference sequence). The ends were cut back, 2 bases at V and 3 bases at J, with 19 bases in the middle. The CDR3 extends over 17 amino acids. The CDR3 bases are TGTGCCAGCAGCTTCCTTAAGCGGAGTGGGGGGACAGATACGCAGTATTTT. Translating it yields CASSFLKRSGGTDTQYF.

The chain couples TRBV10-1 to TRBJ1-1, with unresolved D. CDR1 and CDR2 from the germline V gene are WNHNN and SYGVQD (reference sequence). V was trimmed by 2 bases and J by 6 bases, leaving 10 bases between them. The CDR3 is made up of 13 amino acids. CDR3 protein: CASSERYSSEAFF. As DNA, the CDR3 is TGCGCCAGCAGTGAGCGGTACTCTTCTGAAGCTTTCTTT.

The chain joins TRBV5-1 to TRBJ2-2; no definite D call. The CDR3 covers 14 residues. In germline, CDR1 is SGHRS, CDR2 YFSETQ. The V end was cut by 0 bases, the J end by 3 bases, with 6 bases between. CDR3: CASSLVSDTGELFF. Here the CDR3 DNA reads TGCGCCAGCAGCTTGGTATCTGACACCGGGGAGCTGTTTTTT.

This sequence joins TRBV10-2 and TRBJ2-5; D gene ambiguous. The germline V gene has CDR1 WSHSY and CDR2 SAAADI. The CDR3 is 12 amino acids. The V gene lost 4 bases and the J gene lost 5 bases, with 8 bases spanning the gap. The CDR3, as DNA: TGCGCCAGCAGTGGTGGCGGCGAGACCCAGTACTTC. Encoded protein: CASSGGGETQYF.

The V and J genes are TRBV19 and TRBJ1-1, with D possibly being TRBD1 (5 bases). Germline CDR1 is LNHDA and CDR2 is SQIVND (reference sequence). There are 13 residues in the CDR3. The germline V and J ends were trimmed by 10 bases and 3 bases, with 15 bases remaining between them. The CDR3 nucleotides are TGTGCCACCGGACGGGGAGGGGACACTGAAGCTTTCTTT. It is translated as CATGRGGDTEAFF.

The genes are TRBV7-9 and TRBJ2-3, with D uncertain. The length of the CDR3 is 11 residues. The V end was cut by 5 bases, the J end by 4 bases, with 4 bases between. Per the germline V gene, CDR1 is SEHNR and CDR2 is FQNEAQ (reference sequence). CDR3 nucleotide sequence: TGTGCCAGCAGCCCGGCAGATACGCAGTATTTT. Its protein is CASSPADTQYF.

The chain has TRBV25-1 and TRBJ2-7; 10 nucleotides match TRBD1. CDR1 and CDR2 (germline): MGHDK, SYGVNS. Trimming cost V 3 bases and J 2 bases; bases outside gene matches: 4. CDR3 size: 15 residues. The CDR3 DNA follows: TGTGCCAGCAGTGACGGACAGGGGGGGACCTACGAGCAGTACTTC. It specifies CASSDGQGGTYEQYF.

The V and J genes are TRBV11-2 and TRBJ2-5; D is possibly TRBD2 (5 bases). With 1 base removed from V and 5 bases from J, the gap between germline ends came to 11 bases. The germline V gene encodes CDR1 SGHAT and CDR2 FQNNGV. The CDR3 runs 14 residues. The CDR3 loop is CASSLGGGSETQYF. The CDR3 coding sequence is TGTGCCAGCAGCTTAGGTGGCGGGTCGGAGACCCAGTACTTC.